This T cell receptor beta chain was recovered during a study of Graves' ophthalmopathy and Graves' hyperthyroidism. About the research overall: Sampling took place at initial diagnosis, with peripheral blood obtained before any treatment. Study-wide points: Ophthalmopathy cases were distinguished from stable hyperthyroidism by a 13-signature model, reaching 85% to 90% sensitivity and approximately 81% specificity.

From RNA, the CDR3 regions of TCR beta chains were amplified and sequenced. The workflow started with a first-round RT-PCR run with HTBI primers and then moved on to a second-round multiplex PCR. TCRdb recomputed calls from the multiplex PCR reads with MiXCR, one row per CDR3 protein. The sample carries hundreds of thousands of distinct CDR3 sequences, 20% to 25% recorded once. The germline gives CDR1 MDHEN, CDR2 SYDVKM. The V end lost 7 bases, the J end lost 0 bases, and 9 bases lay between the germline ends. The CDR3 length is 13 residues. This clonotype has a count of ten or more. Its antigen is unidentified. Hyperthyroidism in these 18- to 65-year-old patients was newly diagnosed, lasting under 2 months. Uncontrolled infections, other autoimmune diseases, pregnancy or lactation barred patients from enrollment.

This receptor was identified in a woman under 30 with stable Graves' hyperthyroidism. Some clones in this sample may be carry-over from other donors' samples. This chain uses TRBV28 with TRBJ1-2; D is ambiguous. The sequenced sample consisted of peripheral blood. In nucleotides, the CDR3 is TGTGCCAGCACGGGTGGAACTAACTATGGCTACACCTTC. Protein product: CASTGGTNYGYTF.